Shown below are 23 T cell receptor beta chains from a single sample sequenced in a study of shared clonotypes between healthy human individuals. Profiled with immunoSEQ multiplex PCR; TCRdb holds only in-frame clones, not every one. The sample shows about 980,000 clones, more than 75% of them seen only once. Material: memory CD4+ T cells sorted from blood. Documented subset: CD45RA-negative fraction. All receptors derive from a young man in good health.

The chain has TRBV6-5 and TRBJ1-1, with D uncertain. Germline V gene sequence: CDR1 MNHEY, CDR2 SVGAGI. The CDR3 covers 11 residues. Trimming left V 6 bases short and J 7 bases short, with 9 bases between. This chain's CDR3 is CASSDFREAFF. CDR3 DNA sequence: TGTGCCAGCAGCGACTTTCGTGAAGCTTTCTTT.

The chain is built from TRBV18 and TRBJ1-2; 7 bases map to TRBD1. V trimming: 1 base; J trimming: 4 bases; junction bases outside the gene matches: 3. This CDR3 region has 14 residues. Germline V gene data show CDR1 as KGHSH and CDR2 as LQKENI. In nucleotides, the CDR3 is TGTGCCAGCTCACCACGTGACAGGGCCTATGGCTACACCTTC. Residues: CASSPRDRAYGYTF. Looking up the rest from reference TRBV18 and TRBJ1-2 gives the full variable domain: NAGVMQNPRHLVRRRGQEARLRCSPMKGHSHVYWYRQLPEEGLKFMVYLQKENIIDESGMPKERFSAEFPKEGPSILRIQQVVRGDSAAYFCASSPRDRAYGYTFGSGTRLTVV.

CDR3 in amino acids: CASSGAVNTEAFF. As DNA, the CDR3 is TGTGCCAGCTCAGGGGCGGTGAACACTGAAGCTTTCTTT. The V and J genes are TRBV18 and TRBJ1-1, with D perhaps matching TRBD1 (5 bases). The V end lost 5 bases, the J end lost 0 bases, and 7 bases lay between the germline ends. The CDR3 contains 13 residues. Germline-derived CDR1 and CDR2 are KGHSH and LQKENI.

The chain couples TRBV5-4 to TRBJ2-3; D unclear. Looked up from germline, CDR1 is SGHNT and CDR2 is YYREEE (reference sequence). The V and J ends lost 3 bases and 0 bases respectively, with 5 bases between them. CDR3 length: 13 amino acids. The CDR3 DNA sequence: TGTGCCAGCAGCTCTTCTAGCACAGATACGCAGTATTTT. Translating gives CASSSSSTDTQYF.

The chain carries TRBV7-2 and TRBJ2-3; no clear D gene. The CDR3 contains 13 residues. Germline V lookup: CDR1 SGHTA, CDR2 FQGNSA. Between the trimmed V and J ends, which lost 4 bases and 4 bases, there was a span of 9 bases. CDR3 amino acids: CASSSVIADTQYF. In DNA, the CDR3 is TGTGCCAGCAGCTCTGTGATCGCAGATACGCAGTATTTT.

This clone showed up just a few times. This specimen includes other DNA sequences encoding the same CDR3. The chain carries TRBV28 and TRBJ1-5; TRBD1 matches 7 bases. The CDR3 length is 14 residues. Trimming cost V 6 bases and J 6 bases; bases outside gene matches: 8. The germline CDR1 and CDR2 sequences are MDHEN and SYDVKM. CDR3 amino acids: CASSLTGRGQPQHF. For the CDR3, the DNA is TGTGCCAGCAGCTTGACAGGGAGGGGTCAGCCCCAGCATTTT.

This rearrangement joins TRBV5-6 to TRBJ1-1; D gene ambiguous. The germline V gene encodes CDR1 SGHDT and CDR2 YYEEEE. The CDR3 runs 15 residues. V was pared by 0 bases and J by 4 bases, with 13 bases between. CDR3 protein: CASSLGGLSLTEAFF. In nucleotides, the CDR3 is TGTGCCAGCAGCTTGGGAGGGTTGAGTCTCACTGAAGCTTTCTTT.

This chain uses TRBV30 with TRBJ2-5, with D tentatively TRBD2 (7 bases). CDR1 is GTSNPN and CDR2 is SVGIG in the germline V gene (reference sequence). This CDR3 is built from 15 residues. Between the trimmed V and J ends, which lost 2 bases and 7 bases, there was a span of 20 bases. The CDR3, as DNA: TGTGCCTGGAGTCTGGCCATTTTAGGGGGGGGGACCCAGTACTTC. Its protein is CAWSLAILGGGTQYF.

In this sample, this clone turned up a few times. The V gene is TRBV19, the J gene TRBJ2-4; D remains unclear. Germline V gene sequence: CDR1 LNHDA, CDR2 SQIVND (reference sequence). Trimming removed 5 bases at V and 9 bases at J, with 11 bases between. The CDR3 covers 12 residues. CDR3 coding DNA: TGTGCCAGTAGTGCAGACTTCGGCATTCAGTACTTC. Encoded protein: CASSADFGIQYF.

This sequence joins TRBV14 and TRBJ2-7, with 8 nucleotides matching TRBD1. Germline V gene data show CDR1 as SGHDN and CDR2 as FVKESK. The J segment lost 4 bases and the V segment lost 3 bases, leaving 11 bases of the junction unmatched. This CDR3 is 16 amino acids long. CDR3: CASSHTTGTGHYEQYF. The CDR3 nucleotides are TGTGCCAGCAGCCATACGACCGGGACAGGCCATTACGAGCAGTACTTC.

The V and J genes are TRBV11-2 and TRBJ2-3, with 9 bases lining up with TRBD1. CDR3 length equals 16 residues. Losses at the gene ends were 4 bases for V and 8 bases for J; bases not matched to a gene: 13. From germline, CDR1 is SGHAT and CDR2 FQNNGV. CDR3 region: CASSSGTGKGYGTQYF. For the CDR3, the DNA is TGTGCCAGCAGCTCCGGGACAGGGAAAGGTTACGGTACGCAGTATTTT.

The chain carries TRBV7-6 and TRBJ2-3, with D uncertain. Germline assignment: CDR1 SGHVS and CDR2 FNYEAQ. V lost 1 base and J 2 bases, leaving 13 bases between the germline ends. The CDR3 extends over 16 amino acids. CDR3 protein: CASSLGTGAFTDTQYF. CDR3 bases: TGTGCCAGCAGCTTAGGGACCGGAGCGTTCACAGATACGCAGTATTTT.

The chain has TRBV2 and TRBJ2-1; TRBD2 agrees at 9 bases. The CDR3 is 15 amino acids. After removal of 8 bases from V and 4 bases from J, the junction contained 9 bases not matched to a gene. Germline CDR1 reads SNHLY; CDR2 reads FYNNEI. The CDR3 here is CASESGGIGYNEQFF. CDR3 bases: TGTGCCAGCGAAAGCGGGGGGATTGGGTACAATGAGCAGTTCTTC.

The chain uses TRBV7-8 and TRBJ2-5; the D gene is possibly TRBD2 (6 bases). This CDR3 comprises 15 residues. V gave up 1 base and J gave up 4 bases, with 13 bases separating them. Germline values: CDR1 SGHVS, CDR2 FQNEAQ. The CDR3 sequence: CASSLEWGVRETQYF. CDR3 nucleotide sequence: TGTGCCAGCAGCTTAGAGTGGGGGGTGAGAGAGACCCAGTACTTC.

This chain connects TRBV4-3 to TRBJ2-3; 9 bases fit TRBD1. J gave up 0 bases and V 2 bases, and 6 bases lay outside the gene matches. This CDR3 has 17 residues. The germline gives CDR1 LGHNA, CDR2 YSLEER. The CDR3 DNA reads as TGCGCCAGCAGCCAACGGGGACAGGGATTTAGCACAGATACGCAGTATTTT. Encoded protein: CASSQRGQGFSTDTQYF.

The chain is built from TRBV29-1 and TRBJ2-5; perhaps TRBD1 as D (5 bases). Germline V gene lookup returns CDR1 SQVTM and CDR2 ANQGSEA. The CDR3 has 11 amino acids. Trimming shortened V by 4 bases and J by 5 bases, and 8 bases separated the two germline ends. This CDR3 is CSVAGMETQYF. Written as DNA, the CDR3 is TGCAGCGTTGCAGGGATGGAGACCCAGTACTTC. The full variable domain, completed using reference TRBV29-1 and TRBJ2-5, is SAVISQKPSRDICQRGTSLTIQCQVDSQVTMMFWYRQQPGQSLTLIATANQGSEATYESGFVIDKFPISRPNLTFSTLTVSNMSPEDSSIYLCSVAGMETQYFGPGTRLLVL.

The gene calls are TRBV11-3 and TRBJ2-7, with D perhaps TRBD2 (6 bases). V was clipped by 5 bases and J by 3 bases, with 17 bases between them. The germline V gene has CDR1 SGHNT and CDR2 YENEEA. The CDR3 totals 15 residues. The CDR3 DNA sequence: TGTGCCAGCAGCCCGGGGCTAGCGAATCGCTACGAGCAGTACTTC. This encodes CASSPGLANRYEQYF.

This chain joins TRBV13 and TRBJ2-7; 10 nucleotides match TRBD2. Germline V gene data show CDR1 as PRHDT and CDR2 as FYEKMQ (reference sequence). The CDR3 is made up of 16 amino acids. Trimming took 5 bases from V and 2 from J; bases not matched to a gene: 9. CDR3 coding DNA: TGTGCCAGCAGCCCTGGTGGACTAGCGGACACCTACGAGCAGTACTTC. Protein product: CASSPGGLADTYEQYF.

V is TRBV18 and J is TRBJ2-1, with TRBD2 matching 9 bases. The CDR3 runs 15 residues. The J segment lost 6 bases and the V segment lost 3 bases, leaving 6 bases of the junction unmatched. Germline V gene lookup returns CDR1 KGHSH and CDR2 LQKENI. The CDR3: CASSPLLAGSNEQFF. CDR3 coding DNA: TGTGCCAGCTCACCGCTCCTAGCGGGGAGCAATGAGCAGTTCTTC.

This clone was seen only a few times. The rearrangement links TRBV5-1 to TRBJ2-2; weak D call: TRBD1 (6 bases). The CDR3 loop spans 15 amino acids. Germline CDR1 reads SGHRS; CDR2 reads YFSETQ. The ends were cut back, 5 bases at V and 0 bases at J, with 11 bases in the middle. The CDR3 protein is CASRGGSTNTGELFF. DNA of the CDR3: TGCGCCAGCAGAGGGGGTTCCACGAACACCGGGGAGCTGTTTTTT.

This chain joins TRBV5-1 and TRBJ1-1; D perhaps matches TRBD1 (6 bases). The CDR3 is 12 residues long. Germline assignment: CDR1 SGHRS and CDR2 YFSETQ. The V and J ends lost 6 bases and 1 base respectively, with 7 bases between them. In nucleotides, the CDR3 is TGCGCCAGCAAGGACAGGAACACTGAAGCTTTCTTT. Protein sequence: CASKDRNTEAFF.

The rearrangement uses TRBV18 and TRBJ2-2; no clear D gene. The ends were cut back, 2 bases at V and 5 bases at J, with 21 bases in the middle. Germline V CDR1 and CDR2: KGHSH, LQKENI. The CDR3 has 18 residues. CDR3 coding DNA: TGTGCCAGCTCACCAGGATTCGCTGGTACAACAAGAACCGGGGAGCTGTTTTTT. It codes for CASSPGFAGTTRTGELFF.

V and J are TRBV18 and TRBJ2-7; D gene unclear. The CDR3 spans 14 residues. The germline CDR1 and CDR2 sequences are KGHSH and LQKENI. V lost 0 bases and J lost 1, with 7 bases in between. The CDR3: CASSPPLGSYEQYF. CDR3 nucleotide sequence: TGTGCCAGCTCACCACCGTTGGGATCCTACGAGCAGTACTTC.